This entry concerns a single TCR beta chain. What it recognizes is unknown. The data were obtained in a study of T cell responses to AZD1222 COVID-19 vaccine. Study-wide points: Among AZD1222 vaccinees, only six or seven were seropositive at baseline. Spike-specific TCR depth and breadth grew after two AZD1222 doses. Among spike-specific TCRs, nearly half reportedly target unmutated variant regions. Regions 160-218 and 743-854 held dominance among vaccine-associated CD4 TCRs, which spanned spike.

Germline CDR1 and CDR2: KGHSH and LQKENI. V lost 0 bases, J lost 1 base, and 8 bases lay in between. The CDR3 is made up of 15 amino acids. This table comes from immunoSEQ multiplex PCR, and its TCRdb copy is limited to in-frame clones, with some not included. The table includes tens of thousands of clones, about nine tenths detected once. This sample comprised peripheral blood, obtained on day 0 of AZD1222 vaccination. This sequence joins TRBV18 and TRBJ2-3; maybe TRBD1 (5 bases). This receptor was taken from an adult in good health. The CDR3 DNA sequence: TGTGCCAGCTCACCACCAGGGGCCCGCACAGATACGCAGTATTTT. Protein product: CASSPPGARTDTQYF.